These T cell receptor beta chains were read from a single sample in a study of blood T cell repertoires in COVID-19. The repertoire was sequenced with immunoSEQ multiplex PCR; TCRdb's copy has only in-frame clones and lacks some. The sample consists of some 340,000 clones, around nine tenths of them appearing once. Specimen: PBMCs or T cells enriched from blood (not recorded which). The receptors shown here come from a woman aged 25 to 39 who had been exposed to COVID-19. Each CDR3 is given with its conserved first and last residue. Each record gives: D gene, clone size, J gene, V gene, CDR3 protein, CDR3 DNA. The D gene is left open where the match is weak. The size entry is marked missing in some rows and otherwise reads once, few, many or a size class.

>NA|NA|TRBJ2-6|TRBV6-1
CASSERGHSGANVLTF
TGTGCCAGCAGTGAAAGGGGCCACTCTGGGGCCAACGTCCTGACTTTC
>NA|NA|TRBJ1-3|TRBV4-3
CASSHLSGNTIYF
TGCGCCAGCAGCCACCTCTCTGGAAACACCATATATTTT
>NA|NA|TRBJ2-7|TRBV24-1
CATQGNSYEQYF
TGTGCCACCCAGGGGAACAGCTACGAGCAGTACTTC
>NA|NA|TRBJ1-1|TRBV24-1
CATSGGVDTEAFF
TGTGCCACCAGTGGGGGGGTGGACACTGAAGCTTTCTTT
>TRBD1|NA|TRBJ1-6|TRBV7-2
CASSLGTGDPPLHF
TGTGCCAGCAGCTTAGGTACAGGGGATCCACCCCTCCACTTT
>NA|NA|TRBJ1-5|TRBV6-5
CASTLTGWGNQPQHF
TGTGCCAGCACCCTGACAGGCTGGGGCAATCAGCCCCAGCATTTT
>NA|NA|TRBJ1-2|TRBV6-5
CASSLEGANYGYTF
TGTGCCAGCAGCCTGGAAGGGGCGAACTATGGCTACACCTTC
>TRBD1|NA|TRBJ2-5|TRBV5-1
CASSFGQGAETQYF
TGCGCCAGCAGCTTCGGACAGGGTGCGGAGACCCAGTACTTC
>NA|NA|TRBJ1-3|TRBV4-1
CASSLSPGTSGNTIYF
TGCGCCAGCAGCCTATCCCCGGGAACCTCTGGAAACACCATATATTTT
>NA|NA|TRBJ1-2|TRBV7-6
CASSLSLFNYGYTF
TGTGCCAGCAGCTTATCTCTGTTTAACTATGGCTACACCTTC
>NA|NA|TRBJ2-7|TRBV5-1
CASSLGRGPYEQYF
TGCGCCAGCAGCTTGGGCAGGGGACCTTACGAGCAGTACTTC
>TRBD2|NA|TRBJ2-5|TRBV7-8
CASSTLAGDQETQYF
TGTGCCAGCAGCACACTAGCGGGGGACCAAGAGACCCAGTACTTC
>NA|NA|TRBJ1-1|TRBV5-1
CASSVVPGNTEAFF
TGCGCCAGCAGCGTCGTACCAGGGAACACTGAAGCTTTCTTT
>NA|NA|TRBJ1-3|TRBV3-1/TRBV3-2
CASRLFSGNTIYF
TGTGCCAGCCGACTCTTCTCTGGAAACACCATATATTTT
>NA|NA|TRBJ1-5|TRBV5-8
CASSTAGGAYQPQHF
TGTGCCAGCAGTACCGCGGGGGGGGCCTATCAGCCCCAGCATTTT
>NA|NA|TRBJ1-1|TRBV4-1
CASSQDRGPEAFF
TGCGCCAGCAGCCAAGACAGGGGACCTGAAGCTTTCTTT
>NA|NA|TRBJ1-4|TRBV6-1
CASSEPLTGEKLFF
TGTGCCAGCAGTGAACCCCTGACAGGTGAAAAACTGTTTTTT
>TRBD2|NA|TRBJ2-1|TRBV11-1
CASSLEGLSSDEQFF
TGTGCCAGCAGCTTAGAGGGACTATCTTCGGATGAGCAGTTCTTC
>NA|NA|TRBJ1-4|TRBV2
CASQDLSTNEKLFF
TGTGCCAGCCAGGATCTTTCCACTAATGAAAAACTGTTTTTT
>NA|NA|TRBJ2-1|TRBV4-2
CASSQGLRNEQFF
TGTGCCAGCAGCCAAGGACTGCGCAATGAGCAGTTCTTC
>TRBD1|NA|TRBJ1-1|TRBV19
CASRLEDRVWTEAFF
TGTGCCAGTAGGCTAGAGGACAGGGTGTGGACTGAAGCTTTCTTT
>TRBD1|NA|TRBJ1-3|TRBV7-2
CASSSQGEATIYF
TGTGCCAGCAGCTCACAGGGGGAGGCTACCATATATTTT
>NA|NA|TRBJ2-7|TRBV19
CASSIGPGEQYF
TGTGCCAGTAGTATAGGTCCGGGCGAGCAGTACTTC
>NA|once|TRBJ1-4|TRBV4-3
CASRGPGDNEKLFF
TGCGCCAGCAGAGGACCCGGGGATAATGAAAAACTGTTTTTT
>TRBD1|NA|TRBJ1-5|TRBV10-2
CASRGTADVEPQHF
TGCGCCAGCAGAGGGACAGCCGACGTTGAGCCCCAGCATTTT
>NA|NA|TRBJ1-2|TRBV2
CASSEIPGRTTNYGYTF
TGTGCCAGCAGTGAGATCCCCGGACGGACTACTAACTATGGCTACACCTTC
>NA|once|TRBJ2-3|TRBV5-1
CASSQDAASTDTQYF
TGCGCCAGCAGTCAAGACGCGGCTAGCACAGATACGCAGTATTTT
>TRBD1|NA|TRBJ1-2|TRBV27
CASSFRQGHGYTF
TGTGCCAGCAGTTTCCGACAGGGCCATGGCTACACCTTC
>TRBD2|NA|TRBJ2-3|TRBV9
CASSVASGGAMDTQYF
TGTGCCAGCAGCGTAGCGAGCGGGGGGGCCATGGATACGCAGTATTTT
>TRBD1|NA|TRBJ1-3|TRBV25-1
CASSKTGGYGNTIYF
TGTGCCAGCAGCAAAACAGGGGGCTATGGAAACACCATATATTTT
>TRBD1|NA|TRBJ2-7|TRBV4-2
CASSQVGDSSYEQYF
TGTGCCAGCAGCCAAGTAGGGGACAGCTCCTACGAGCAGTACTTC
>TRBD2|NA|TRBJ2-3|TRBV7-2
CASSLPLAGGSTDTQYF
TGTGCCAGCAGCTTACCGTTAGCGGGGGGGAGCACAGATACGCAGTATTTT
>TRBD1|once|TRBJ1-2|TRBV9
CASSPKGTGGRYGYTF
TGTGCCAGCAGCCCCAAGGGGACAGGGGGCCGCTATGGCTACACCTTC
>NA|NA|TRBJ2-1|TRBV14
CASSQGRRSYNEQFF
TGTGCCAGCAGCCAAGGGCGGCGCTCCTACAATGAGCAGTTCTTC
>NA|once|TRBJ1-1|TRBV20-1
CSAPRAPEAFF
TGCAGTGCCCCGAGGGCACCAGAAGCTTTCTTT
>TRBD1|NA|TRBJ1-3|TRBV7-2
CASSPTGSSGNTIYF
TGTGCCAGCAGCCCGACAGGGAGCTCTGGAAACACCATATATTTT
>NA|once|TRBJ2-3|TRBV5-8
CASSLGGVRTDTQYF
TGTGCCAGCAGCTTGGGGGGGGTTAGGACAGATACGCAGTATTTT
>TRBD2|NA|TRBJ2-1|TRBV3-1/TRBV3-2
CASSQQHSTGGNEQFF
TGTGCCAGCAGCCAGCAACACTCCACGGGGGGCAATGAGCAGTTCTTC
>NA|NA|TRBJ1-3|TRBV18
CASSRPGERRSGNTIYF
TGTGCCAGCTCACGACCCGGGGAGCGCCGCTCTGGAAACACCATATATTTT
>TRBD1|NA|TRBJ2-7|TRBV27
CASSSRTGGHEQYF
TGTGCCAGCAGTTCGCGGACAGGGGGCCACGAGCAGTACTTC
>NA|NA|TRBJ1-4|TRBV28
CASGGETGRSEKLFF
TGTGCCAGCGGTGGGGAGACCGGGAGAAGCGAAAAACTGTTTTTT
>NA|many|TRBJ2-5|TRBV7-6
CASSRSGAQETQYF
TGTGCCAGCAGCCGTAGTGGGGCCCAAGAGACCCAGTACTTC
>TRBD1|NA|TRBJ1-1|TRBV10-2
CASSRQGWGTEAFF
TGCGCCAGCAGTAGACAGGGGTGGGGCACTGAAGCTTTCTTT
>NA|NA|TRBJ1-2|TRBV7-8
CASSLGQGNGYTF
TGTGCCAGCAGCTTAGGCCAGGGAAATGGCTACACCTTC
>NA|NA|TRBJ1-3|TRBV2
CASSRGKGSGNTIYF
TGTGCCAGTTCCAGGGGCAAGGGTTCCGGAAACACCATATATTTT
>TRBD2|NA|TRBJ2-7|TRBV4-1
CASSQGSGGEYEQYF
TGCGCCAGCAGCCAAGGTAGCGGGGGAGAATACGAGCAGTACTTC
>TRBD1|NA|TRBJ1-5|TRBV25-1
CASSASGTGVGQPQHF
TGTGCCAGCAGTGCCTCCGGGACAGGGGTTGGTCAGCCCCAGCATTTT
>NA|once|TRBJ2-7|TRBV5-1
CASSLGREREQYF
TGCGCCAGCAGCCTGGGACGGGAACGCGAGCAGTACTTC
>NA|NA|TRBJ1-3|TRBV10-3
CAIEEPPGNTIYF
TGTGCCATCGAGGAGCCGCCGGGAAACACCATATATTTT
>NA|NA|TRBJ1-1|TRBV2
CASSSLGTGEAFF
TGTGCCAGCAGTTCCTTGGGAACAGGTGAAGCTTTCTTT
>NA|NA|TRBJ2-5|TRBV5-1
CASSLPGLETQYF
TGCGCCAGCAGTCTACCGGGACTAGAGACCCAGTACTTC
>NA|once|TRBJ2-2|TRBV6-2/TRBV6-3
CASSYDWNTGELFF
TGTGCCAGCAGTTATGACTGGAACACCGGGGAGCTGTTTTTT
>NA|NA|TRBJ2-3|TRBV5-1
CASSPIDSTDTQYF
TGCGCCAGCAGCCCAATTGACAGTACAGATACGCAGTATTTT